The present T cell receptor (beta chain) was sequenced within a study of T-cell memory formation after mild COVID-19. Study-wide results and limits: CD4+ contracting clones were mainly CM and EM; CD8+ ones, EMRA.

Of note for this clonotype: The antigen remains unidentified.

TCRdb re-derived calls from the 5' RACE reads in MiXCR, one entry per CDR3 protein. The table lists roughly 380,000 distinct CDR3 sequences, 25% to 30% of them singletons. Looked up from germline, CDR1 is DFQATT and CDR2 is SNEGSKA (reference sequence). Trimming removed 7 bases at V and 2 bases at J, with 19 bases between. The CDR3 has 15 residues. The sample was PBMCs or a T cell subset sorted from them (not recorded which). The clonotype originates from an adult woman who had mild COVID-19 (a few samples of this study predate the infection). Cell type and time point are not known. The chain joins TRBV20-1 to TRBJ2-3, with D tentatively TRBD2 (6 bases). The CDR3 sequence is CSGNSGSYHTDTQYF. In DNA, the CDR3 is TGCAGTGGAAATTCCGGGAGCTATCACACAGATACGCAGTATTTT.